A single T cell receptor (beta chain) is shown here with its context. Its antigen is unidentified. These data belong to a study of PD-1 blockade in classical Hodgkin lymphoma. Whole-study results and caveats: CD4+ TCR diversity, unlike CD8+, rose significantly by C4D1.

Specified time point: cycle 4 day 1 (C4D1), after about 6 weeks of nivolumab. Each of the patients experienced relapse following autologous stem cell transplantation, and their brentuximab vedotin exposure differed. Profiled with immunoSEQ multiplex PCR; TCRdb holds only in-frame clones, not every one. The data hold tens of thousands of clones, with 78% observed a single time. This TCR came from a human donor with classical Hodgkin lymphoma. The specimen comprised peripheral blood mononuclear cells (PBMCs), sampled before the fourth cycle of nivolumab.

In DNA form, the CDR3 reads TGTGCCAGCAGTTTAGCAGGTCCTGAAACACCCCTCCACTTT. It specifies CASSLAGPETPLHF. This rearrangement joins TRBV28 to TRBJ1-6; D is uncertain. CDR1 is MDHEN, CDR2 SYDVKM, per germline. V was cut by 2 bases and J by 11 bases, with 13 bases left in between. There are 14 residues in the CDR3.